These 25 T cell receptor beta chains were sequenced from one sample in a study of blood T cell repertoires in COVID-19. Here immunoSEQ multiplex PCR was the method, and the copy in TCRdb shows in-frame clones only, minus some. Found here are under 200,000 clones, about 80% of them singletons; the top ten hold approximately 6.2%. The sample comprised peripheral blood. The source is a man between 65 and 79 years old with active or convalescent COVID-19.

The V gene is TRBV18, the J gene TRBJ1-2; TRBD1 agrees at 11 bases. Germline V gives CDR1 KGHSH, CDR2 LQKENI. This CDR3 region has 15 residues. The V segment lost 3 bases and the J segment 4 bases; nucleotides outside the gene matches: 4. CDR3 amino acids: CASSPGQGAVYGYTF. CDR3 nucleotides: TGTGCCAGCTCACCCGGACAGGGGGCGGTCTATGGCTACACCTTC.

CDR3 residues: CASSYFRSGGANVLTF. Here the CDR3 DNA reads TGTGCCAGCAGTTATTTTCGGTCAGGAGGGGCCAACGTCCTGACTTTC. The chain carries TRBV6-2 or TRBV6-3 and TRBJ2-6; D not certain. This CDR3 has 16 residues. Trimming stripped 3 bases from V and 4 bases from J, with 13 bases between. CDR1 and CDR2 from the germline V gene are MNHEY and SVGEGT.

J is TRBJ1-5 and V is TRBV18, with a tentative D call TRBD1 (6 bases). The CDR3 is 15 amino acids. From germline, CDR1 is KGHSH and CDR2 LQKENI. Trimming left V 6 bases short and J 3 bases short, with 15 bases between. CDR3 sequence: CASSVRDTHNQPQHF. The CDR3 DNA follows: TGTGCCAGCTCCGTCCGGGACACCCACAATCAGCCCCAGCATTTT.

This clone was found once. This chain uses TRBV2 with TRBJ2-6, with a possible D match to TRBD1 (5 bases). The germline V gene has CDR1 SNHLY and CDR2 FYNNEI. Trimming left V 7 bases short and J 3 bases short, with 7 bases between. This CDR3 comprises 13 residues. The CDR3 here is CASTGNGANVLTF. The CDR3 bases are TGTGCCAGCACAGGGAATGGGGCCAACGTCCTGACTTTC.

The table lists this clone with a count of one. The rearrangement uses TRBV2 and TRBJ2-1, with 14 bases identical to TRBD2. The CDR3 runs to 14 residues. CDR1 and CDR2 from the germline V gene are SNHLY and FYNNEI. V shed 6 bases and J 9 bases; nucleotides not matched to a gene: 4. In DNA, the CDR3 is TGTGCCAGCAGCGGGACTAGCGGGAGAAGTGAGCAGTTCTTC. Its protein is CASSGTSGRSEQFF.

The chain couples TRBV20-1 to TRBJ1-5; 9 bases align to TRBD1. Per the germline V gene, CDR1 is DFQATT and CDR2 is SNEGSKA (reference sequence). The V and J ends lost 3 bases and 5 bases, in that order; junction bases with no gene match: 5. This CDR3 is built from 14 residues. The CDR3 reads CSASGQGPYQPQHF. CDR3 sequence (DNA): TGCAGTGCTAGTGGACAGGGGCCGTATCAGCCCCAGCATTTT.

The V gene is TRBV19, the J gene TRBJ2-1; no clear D gene. Trimming shortened V by 4 bases and J by 0 bases, and 13 bases separated the two germline ends. The V gene's germline CDR1 is LNHDA and CDR2 SQIVND (reference sequence). This CDR3 contains 16 residues. CDR3 sequence: CASSTARIPSYNEQFF. CDR3 nucleotide sequence: TGTGCCAGTAGTACCGCTAGGATCCCCTCCTACAATGAGCAGTTCTTC.

This clone was detected only once. The V gene is TRBV5-4, the J gene TRBJ2-1, with 13 bases that match TRBD2. This CDR3 contains 18 residues. With V trimmed by 3 bases and J by 0 bases, 6 bases remained unmatched. CDR1 is SGHNT and CDR2 is YYREEE in the germline V gene (reference sequence). CDR3 region: CASSSRTSGGLSYNEQFF. The CDR3 DNA reads TGTGCCAGCAGCTCCCGGACTAGCGGGGGTCTCTCCTACAATGAGCAGTTCTTC.

J is TRBJ1-2 and V is TRBV9, with unresolved D. Germline V lookup: CDR1 SGDLS, CDR2 YYNGEE. The CDR3 is 14 amino acids. V gave up 0 bases and J gave up 3 bases, with 9 bases separating them. In nucleotides, the CDR3 is TGTGCCAGCAGCGTAGAATACGGAGACTATGGCTACACCTTC. It specifies CASSVEYGDYGYTF.

The genes are TRBV20-1 and TRBJ2-5, with TRBD2 matching 8 bases. The junction had 11 bases not matched to a gene; V was cut back by 3 bases and J by 5 bases. This CDR3 has 15 residues. Germline values: CDR1 DFQATT, CDR2 SNEGSKA (reference sequence). CDR3 protein: CSASLAGGLRETQYF. In DNA form, the CDR3 reads TGCAGTGCTAGTCTCGCGGGGGGTCTGAGGGAGACCCAGTACTTC.

This clone was picked up one time. This sequence joins TRBV4-3 and TRBJ1-2, with a tentative D call TRBD1 (6 bases). The V end was cut by 0 bases, the J end by 8 bases, with 19 bases between. Germline lookup yields CDR1 LGHNA and CDR2 YSLEER. This CDR3 has 16 amino acids. CDR3 DNA sequence: TGCGCCAGCAGCCAAGATCAGGTCGCGGGGGGCTCAGGCTACACCTTC. It is translated as CASSQDQVAGGSGYTF.

This chain connects TRBV11-2 to TRBJ2-1, with a possible D match to TRBD1 (6 bases). Germline-derived CDR1 and CDR2 are SGHAT and FQNNGV. CDR3 size: 14 residues. Trimming cost V 1 base and J 9 bases, with 13 bases left between them. CDR3 region: CASSLAVQGSEQFF. The CDR3 coding sequence is TGTGCCAGCAGCTTAGCCGTCCAGGGGTCTGAGCAGTTCTTC. Together with reference TRBV11-2 and TRBJ2-1, the CDR3 gives the full variable domain: EAGVAQSPRYKIIEKRQSVAFWCNPISGHATLYWYQQILGQGPKLLIQFQNNGVVDDSQLPKDRFSAERLKGVDSTLKIQPAKLEDSAVYLCASSLAVQGSEQFFGPGTRLTVL.

V is TRBV19 and J is TRBJ2-7, with a possible D match to TRBD2 (6 bases). There are 14 residues in the CDR3. Deletions cut 3 bases from V and 11 bases from J, with 20 bases between. The germline CDR1 and CDR2 sequences are LNHDA and SQIVND (reference sequence). Here the CDR3 reads CASSITGSRGLEYF. As DNA, the CDR3 is TGTGCCAGTAGTATTACCGGGAGCCGGGGTTTGGAGTACTTC.

This chain connects TRBV5-1 to TRBJ1-1, with TRBD1 identical over 12 bases. The CDR3 totals 20 residues. V shed 4 bases and J 3 bases; nucleotides not matched to a gene: 19. Germline CDR1 and CDR2: SGHRS and YFSETQ. CDR3 in DNA: TGCGCCAGCAGCGAAGGGACAGGGGGCTTATTAGCCCGAGCACACACTGAAGCTTTCTTT. Encoded protein: CASSEGTGGLLARAHTEAFF.

The rearrangement links TRBV7-2 to TRBJ2-5; TRBD2 matches at 9 bases. The CDR3 consists of 15 residues. Trimming took 1 base from V and 9 from J; bases not matched to a gene: 9. CDR1 is SGHTA, CDR2 FQGNSA, per germline. The CDR3 DNA reads TGTGCCAGCAGCTTAGAGGCGGGGGGGCCCATGGCCCAGTACTTC. Residues: CASSLEAGGPMAQYF.

This clone showed up just a few times. The chain has TRBV10-3 and TRBJ1-6; 9 bases agree with TRBD1. Germline loops: CDR1 ENHRY, CDR2 SYGVKD. This CDR3 is built from 17 residues. After removal of 10 bases from V and 0 bases from J, the junction contained 10 bases not matched to a gene. The CDR3 sequence: CATMKTGGSSYNSPLHF. For the CDR3, the DNA is TGTGCCACCATGAAGACAGGGGGAAGCTCCTATAATTCACCCCTCCACTTT.

This chain joins TRBV9 and TRBJ2-5, with no clear D. CDR1 is SGDLS and CDR2 is YYNGEE in the germline V gene. V lost 0 bases, J lost 3 bases, and 9 bases lay in between. CDR3 length: 14 residues. In nucleotides, the CDR3 is TGTGCCAGCAGCGTAGCCGGAGTGAAAGAGACCCAGTACTTC. Its protein is CASSVAGVKETQYF.

This clone was seen just once. The genes are TRBV6-8 and TRBJ2-3; D may be TRBD2 (6 bases). V was shortened by 11 bases and J by 2 bases, with 17 bases between the two germline ends. Per the germline V gene, CDR1 is MNHGY and CDR2 is SAAAGT. The CDR3 contains 14 residues. CDR3 sequence: CAATGREDTDTQYF. CDR3 nucleotides: TGTGCCGCCACCGGGCGGGAAGACACAGATACGCAGTATTTT.

The V gene is TRBV5-4, the J gene TRBJ1-1; TRBD1 might be the D (5 bases). CDR3 length: 16 residues. V lost 0 bases and J 2 bases, leaving 14 bases between the germline ends. Per germline, CDR1 SGHNT and CDR2 YYREEE (reference sequence). CDR3: CASSLGQPSINTEAFF. The CDR3 bases are TGTGCCAGCAGCTTGGGACAGCCCTCTATTAACACTGAAGCTTTCTTT.

V is TRBV7-2 and J is TRBJ1-6, with D possibly matching TRBD1 (5 bases). The ends were cut back, 0 bases at V and 10 bases at J, with 13 bases in the middle. Germline V gene sequence: CDR1 SGHTA, CDR2 FQGNSA. This CDR3 is built from 15 residues. CDR3 protein: CASSLAWQGESPLHF. The DNA of the CDR3 is TGTGCCAGCAGCTTAGCATGGCAGGGCGAGTCACCCCTCCACTTT.

This sequence joins TRBV15 and TRBJ2-1; D unresolved. Germline loops: CDR1 LNHNV, CDR2 YYDKDF (reference sequence). The CDR3 is made up of 15 amino acids. V lost 0 bases to trimming and J lost 4 bases, with 10 bases between them. The CDR3 here is CATSRDRAGYNEQFF. The CDR3 DNA reads as TGTGCCACCAGCAGAGATCGAGCAGGTTACAATGAGCAGTTCTTC.

This rearrangement joins TRBV9 to TRBJ2-5; D is perhaps TRBD1 (5 bases). The CDR3 extends over 13 amino acids. From germline, CDR1 is SGDLS and CDR2 YYNGEE. The V gene lost 0 bases and the J gene lost 7 bases, with 10 bases spanning the gap. The CDR3 DNA reads TGTGCCAGCAGCGTAGACCAGGGTGGGACCCAGTACTTC. This translates into CASSVDQGGTQYF.

The rearrangement links TRBV29-1 to TRBJ1-3; the match to TRBD1 covers 8 bases. CDR1 is SQVTM, CDR2 ANQGSEA, per germline. This CDR3 is 15 amino acids long. V gave up 7 bases and J gave up 2 bases; unmatched junction bases: 10. As DNA, the CDR3 is TGCAGCGCCGTTTCCTCGACAGGGGCTGGAAACACCATATATTTT. Encoded protein: CSAVSSTGAGNTIYF.

The chain combines TRBV2 with TRBJ1-2, with D perhaps matching TRBD1 (5 bases). This CDR3 is 14 amino acids long. Germline values: CDR1 SNHLY, CDR2 FYNNEI. The V gene lost 7 bases and the J gene lost 2 bases, with 14 bases spanning the gap. In DNA form, the CDR3 reads TGTGCCAGCATCTTGGGGGGAGACAACTATGGCTACACCTTC. As protein: CASILGGDNYGYTF.

Many counts were recorded for this clone. V is TRBV28 and J is TRBJ1-1; tentative D call: TRBD1 (6 bases). Trimming took 6 bases from V and 1 from J, leaving 9 bases between them. The CDR3 length is 13 residues. CDR1 is MDHEN, CDR2 SYDVKM, per germline. For the CDR3, the DNA is TGTGCCAGCAGGGTGACAGGGAACACTGAAGCTTTCTTT. This codes for CASRVTGNTEAFF.